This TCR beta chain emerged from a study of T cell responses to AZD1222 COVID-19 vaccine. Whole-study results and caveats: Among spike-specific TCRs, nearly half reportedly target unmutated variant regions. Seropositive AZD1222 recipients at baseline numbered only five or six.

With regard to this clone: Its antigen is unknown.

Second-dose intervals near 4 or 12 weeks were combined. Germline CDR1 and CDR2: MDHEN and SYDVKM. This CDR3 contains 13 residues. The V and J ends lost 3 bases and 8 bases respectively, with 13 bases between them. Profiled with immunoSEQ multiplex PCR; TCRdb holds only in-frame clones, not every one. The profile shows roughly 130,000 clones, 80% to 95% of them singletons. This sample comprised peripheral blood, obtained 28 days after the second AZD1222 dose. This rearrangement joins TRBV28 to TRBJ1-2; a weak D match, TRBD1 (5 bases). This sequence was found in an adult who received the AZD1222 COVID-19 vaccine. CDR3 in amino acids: CASSFERRGGYTF. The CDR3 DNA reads TGTGCCAGCAGTTTCGAGCGCCGGGGGGGCTACACCTTC.